Shown below are 27 T cell receptor beta chains from a single sample sequenced in a study of metastatic and nonmetastatic thyroid tumors. Each patient went into thyroid surgery without having received any treatment. TCRdb re-analyzed the PCR reads through MiXCR. Among around 52,000 clones listed, 25% to 30% were seen once. The specimen was blood. The receptor source for this set is a female donor with papillary thyroid cancer or a benign thyroid nodule (not recorded which). Some clones in this sample may be carry-over from other donors' samples.

This clone was seen more than once but under ten times. This chain links TRBV24-1 with TRBJ1-2; a weak D match, TRBD1 (5 bases). Trimming took off 4 bases at V and 8 bases at J, with 10 bases between the two ends. The CDR3 contains 12 residues. CDR1 KGHDR and CDR2 SFDVKD come from the germline V gene. The CDR3 nucleotides read TGTGCCACCAGTGACGCAGGGCGCGGCTACACCTTC. As protein: CATSDAGRGYTF.

The chain carries TRBV6-1 and TRBJ1-6; D is undetermined. Trimming stripped 8 bases from V and 10 bases from J, with 12 bases between. Germline-derived CDR1 and CDR2 are MNHNS and SASEGT. The length of the CDR3 is 12 residues. In nucleotides, the CDR3 is TGTGCCAGCCGGACCGGGAGCTCACCCCTCCACTTT. It codes for CASRTGSSPLHF.

There are a few counts of this clone. The rearrangement uses TRBV28 and TRBJ1-5; no firm D call. The V end lost 2 bases, the J end lost 0 bases, and 8 bases lay between the germline ends. Germline-derived CDR1 and CDR2 are MDHEN and SYDVKM. This CDR3 has 15 amino acids. In DNA, the CDR3 is TGTGCCAGCAGTTTACAGGTATTTAGCAATCAGCCCCAGCATTTT. This codes for CASSLQVFSNQPQHF.

This clone was counted only a few times. This chain uses TRBV28 with TRBJ1-1; 10 bases match TRBD1. The V gene's germline CDR1 is MDHEN and CDR2 SYDVKM. Trimming took 6 bases from V and 7 from J; bases not matched to a gene: 8. This CDR3 is 14 amino acids long. CDR3 in amino acids: CASRGTGAQFEAFF. In nucleotides, the CDR3 is TGTGCCAGCAGGGGGACAGGGGCACAATTTGAAGCTTTCTTT.

In its sample, this clone was seen a few times. V usage is TRBV4-1 and J usage is TRBJ2-7, with D unresolved. V gave up 4 bases and J gave up 4 bases, with 11 bases separating them. The germline gives CDR1 MGHRA, CDR2 YSYEKL. This CDR3 is 13 amino acids long. The CDR3 DNA is TGCGCCAGCAGCCCTGCGCGGTGGTACGAGCAGTACTTC. Its translation: CASSPARWYEQYF.

This chain joins TRBV5-1 and TRBJ1-1; 10 positions match TRBD1. CDR1 is SGHRS and CDR2 is YFSETQ in the germline V gene. J gave up 3 bases and V 7 bases, and 6 bases lay outside the gene matches. The CDR3 length is 14 residues. In nucleotides, the CDR3 is TGCGCCAGCCGACAGGGGGCGCAGGACACTGAAGCTTTCTTT. It encodes CASRQGAQDTEAFF.

A few counts support this clone. This chain links TRBV11-2 with TRBJ2-2; D not resolved. V lost 5 bases to trimming and J lost 7 bases, with 11 bases between them. The CDR3 contains 13 residues. The germline V gene encodes CDR1 SGHAT and CDR2 FQNNGV. CDR3 sequence reads: CASSPLVHGELFF. The CDR3 nucleotides read TGTGCCAGCAGCCCCCTCGTGCACGGGGAGCTGTTTTTT.

The chain joins TRBV6-2 or TRBV6-3 to TRBJ2-7; tentative D call: TRBD2 (6 bases). The CDR3 covers 16 residues. Germline V CDR1 and CDR2: MNHEY, SVGEGT. V gave up 1 base and J gave up 0 bases, with 13 bases separating them. Written as DNA, the CDR3 is TGTGCCAGCAGTTACTACCCCGGACTAAGCTCCTACGAGCAGTACTTC. It encodes CASSYYPGLSSYEQYF.

This clone was picked up one time. The chain has TRBV9 and TRBJ2-7, with 7 bases aligning to TRBD1. V was pared by 4 bases and J by 0 bases, with 10 bases of the junction left unmatched. Germline-derived CDR1 and CDR2 are SGDLS and YYNGEE. The CDR3 length is 16 residues. This CDR3 reads CASSPQDRTYSYEQYF. DNA of the CDR3: TGTGCCAGCAGCCCCCAGGACAGGACCTACTCCTACGAGCAGTACTTC.

V is TRBV10-3 and J is TRBJ2-7; TRBD2 matches at 7 bases. Germline V gene data show CDR1 as ENHRY and CDR2 as SYGVKD. Losses at the gene ends were 6 bases for V and 7 bases for J; bases not matched to a gene: 15. The CDR3 is 15 residues long. In DNA form, the CDR3 reads TGTGCCATCAGACCCTCCGGGCGGGAGTCTGGGGAGCAGTACTTC. Translation: CAIRPSGRESGEQYF.

CDR3 protein: CSASSDPTGTYGYTF. The CDR3 bases are TGCAGTGCTAGCTCGGATCCGACAGGAACCTATGGCTACACCTTC. This sequence joins TRBV20-1 and TRBJ1-2; D is perhaps TRBD1 (6 bases). The CDR3 length is 15 residues. CDR1 and CDR2 from the germline V gene are DFQATT and SNEGSKA (reference sequence). Between the trimmed V and J ends, which lost 3 bases and 4 bases, there was a span of 18 bases.

The gene calls are TRBV20-1 and TRBJ2-2; D unclear. V lost 1 base and J 7 bases, leaving 10 bases between the germline ends. The CDR3 spans 13 residues. CDR1 DFQATT and CDR2 SNEGSKA come from the germline V gene (reference sequence). Here the CDR3 reads CSARGMVGGELFF. For the CDR3, the DNA is TGCAGTGCTAGAGGGATGGTGGGCGGGGAGCTGTTTTTT.

The chain is built from TRBV20-1 and TRBJ2-2, with 8 bases aligning to TRBD1. Germline CDR1 DFQATT, CDR2 SNEGSKA (reference sequence). The CDR3 is made up of 16 amino acids. V shed 2 bases, J shed 7 bases, and the junction held 12 bases outside the gene matches. The chain's CDR3 is CSARSFTGGLSGELFF. DNA for the CDR3: TGCAGTGCTAGAAGCTTTACAGGGGGATTAAGCGGGGAGCTGTTTTTT.

There are a few counts of this clone. V is TRBV6-1 and J is TRBJ1-3; 7 nucleotides line up with TRBD1. There are 16 residues in the CDR3. CDR1 is MNHNS and CDR2 is SASEGT in the germline V gene. V gave up 5 bases and J gave up 9 bases; unmatched junction bases: 16. The CDR3, as DNA: TGTGCCAGCAGTCAGACAGGGCGATTCCCGGGGGGCACCATATATTTT. It translates to CASSQTGRFPGGTIYF.

In nucleotides, the CDR3 is TGTGCCAGTACCTTGGGACAGGGGAATTCACCCCTCCACTTT. This gives the protein CASTLGQGNSPLHF. The chain combines TRBV19 with TRBJ1-6; 10 bases align to TRBD1. Germline V gene lookup returns CDR1 LNHDA and CDR2 SQIVND (reference sequence). The V gene end was trimmed by 7 bases and the J gene end by 7 bases; junction bases not matched to a gene: 4. The CDR3 is 14 amino acids.

CDR3 bases: TGCGCCAGCAGCCCCGGACAAAATAATCCCCACGAGCAGTACTTC. This codes for CASSPGQNNPHEQYF. The rearrangement uses TRBV5-1 and TRBJ2-7, with D tentatively TRBD1 (5 bases). This CDR3 comprises 15 residues. V lost 4 bases and J 5 bases, leaving 19 bases between the germline ends. The germline V gene has CDR1 SGHRS and CDR2 YFSETQ.

CDR3 amino acids: CASSYSTVIEGTNYGYTF. CDR3 bases: TGTGCCAGCAGTTACTCCACAGTCATAGAGGGTACTAACTATGGCTACACCTTC. This chain joins TRBV6-6 and TRBJ1-2; D is uncertain. Germline-derived CDR1 and CDR2 are MNHNY and SVGAGI (reference sequence). The CDR3 totals 18 residues. Trimming took off 0 bases at V and 0 bases at J, with 17 bases between the two ends.

This clone came up many times. This chain links TRBV3-1 with TRBJ2-3, with TRBD2 identical over 8 bases. Germline V CDR1 and CDR2: LGHDT, YNNKEL (reference sequence). The CDR3 has 17 amino acids. Trimming took 2 bases from V and 2 from J; bases not matched to a gene: 9. The CDR3 region is CASSQTRSGAITDTQYF. The CDR3 bases are TGTGCCAGCAGCCAAACCCGTAGCGGGGCCATCACAGATACGCAGTATTTT.

V is TRBV12-3 or TRBV12-4 and J is TRBJ1-5; 8 nucleotides line up with TRBD1. The junction had 5 bases not matched to a gene; V was cut back by 6 bases and J by 4 bases. The CDR3 runs to 14 residues. CDR3 sequence reads: CASRSTGGNQPQHF. The CDR3 DNA follows: TGTGCCAGCAGGTCCACAGGGGGAAATCAGCCCCAGCATTTT.

The chain is built from TRBV6-2 or TRBV6-3 and TRBJ1-1; 8 bases fit TRBD1. Unmatched junction bases numbered 20, after V lost 6 bases and J lost 5 bases. CDR3 size: 18 residues. Looked up from germline, CDR1 is MNHEY and CDR2 is SVGEGT. The CDR3 sequence is CASRRNPWTGKSETEAFF. DNA for the CDR3: TGTGCCAGCAGGCGAAACCCTTGGACAGGGAAGTCGGAGACTGAAGCTTTCTTT.

This clone has just a few counts. V gene TRBV20-1 combines with J gene TRBJ2-1; D is uncertain. Between the trimmed V and J ends, which lost 0 bases and 7 bases, there was a span of 10 bases. Germline V gives CDR1 DFQATT, CDR2 SNEGSKA (reference sequence). The CDR3 loop spans 13 amino acids. As DNA, the CDR3 is TGCAGTGCTAGAGATGGGGTAGGGAATGAGCAGTTCTTC. Translating gives CSARDGVGNEQFF.

There are a few counts of this clone. The rearrangement joins TRBV28 to TRBJ1-5, with D unresolved. The germline V and J ends were trimmed by 3 bases and 4 bases, with 10 bases remaining between them. This CDR3 is built from 14 residues. The V gene's germline CDR1 is MDHEN and CDR2 SYDVKM. CDR3 in DNA: TGTGCCAGCAGTTTGAGTTACCCGAATCAGCCCCAGCATTTT. Translating gives CASSLSYPNQPQHF.

This chain links TRBV7-2 with TRBJ2-1; D remains unclear. Germline V CDR1 and CDR2: SGHTA, FQGNSA. This CDR3 is 15 amino acids long. Trimming cost V 0 bases and J 10 bases, with 16 bases left between them. The CDR3 sequence is CASSLAYTGGSEQFF. The CDR3 DNA sequence: TGTGCCAGCAGCTTAGCCTACACCGGTGGTTCGGAGCAGTTCTTC.

The chain uses TRBV5-6 and TRBJ2-7, with a weak D call TRBD1 (9 bases). CDR1 and CDR2 from the germline V gene are SGHDT and YYEEEE. CDR3 length: 16 residues. The V end lost 4 bases, the J end lost 2 bases, and 19 bases lay between the germline ends. In DNA form, the CDR3 reads TGTGCCAGCAGCCCGGGGGGGACAGGGAAGACCTACGAGCAGTACTTC. Its protein product is CASSPGGTGKTYEQYF.

This chain joins TRBV12-3 or TRBV12-4 and TRBJ2-1, with 7 bases aligning to TRBD2. V lost 3 bases to trimming and J lost 1 base; unmatched junction nucleotides: 6. This CDR3 contains 16 residues. The CDR3 spells CASSLLLAASYNEQFF. CDR3 bases: TGTGCCAGCAGTTTGTTGCTAGCGGCATCCTACAATGAGCAGTTCTTC.

V and J are TRBV11-3 and TRBJ2-1; 11 nucleotides match TRBD2. Germline V gene lookup returns CDR1 SGHNT and CDR2 YENEEA. J gave up 7 bases and V 6 bases, and 5 bases lay outside the gene matches. The CDR3 runs to 14 residues. The CDR3 DNA follows: TGTGCCAGCAGAACTAGCGGGAGCCTAAATGAGCAGTTCTTC. This encodes CASRTSGSLNEQFF.

The V gene is TRBV30, the J gene TRBJ2-2, with a possible D match to TRBD2 (7 bases). Looked up from germline, CDR1 is GTSNPN and CDR2 is SVGIG (reference sequence). Trimming left V 8 bases short and J 4 bases short, with 14 bases between. The CDR3 length is 13 residues. CDR3: CASRGGSTGELFF. CDR3 coding DNA: TGTGCCAGTCGCGGGGGCAGCACCGGGGAGCTGTTTTTT.